Included here is one T cell receptor beta chain sequence, with context. Its antigen is undetermined. These data are taken from a study of T cell repertoires in ileal Crohn's disease. Study-wide findings and caveats: All patients with clonality above 26.8% had endoscopic recurrence.

CDR3 length: 16 amino acids. Germline CDR1 LNHNV, CDR2 YYDKDF (reference sequence). Deletions cut 0 bases from V and 7 bases from J, with 18 bases between. The repertoire was sequenced with immunoSEQ multiplex PCR; TCRdb's copy has only in-frame clones and lacks some. Of about 14,000 clones listed, roughly 80% are singletons. Regarding time point: inflamed ileum from the surgical specimen. Source material: ileal tissue. The receptor was derived from an adult with Crohn's disease. The chain carries TRBV15 and TRBJ1-1; no firm D call. This CDR3 reads CATSREPIGRELEAFF. The CDR3 bases are TGTGCCACCAGCAGAGAGCCAATCGGACGGGAACTTGAAGCTTTCTTT.